The 20 T cell receptor beta chains presented below share a single source sample, sequenced in a study of blood T cell repertoires in COVID-19 (dated by TCRdb to 2019 to 2021). Library prep was done by the immunoSEQ multiplex PCR assay. The immuneACCESS repertoire file appears here via TCRdb, limited to in-frame rearrangements. These files lack a portion of the clones; in checked studies, under half of the deficit traces to unresolved V genes, and the cause of the others is not known. The sample table shows about 240,000 clones, and around 84% are seen once. Clones ranked in the top ten supply over 6% of the sample. The sample comprised peripheral blood. The receptors here all came from a woman between 65 and 79 years old with active or convalescent COVID-19.

The V call is TRBV29-1, the J call TRBJ2-5, with TRBD2 matching 8 bases. Germline loops: CDR1 SQVTM, CDR2 ANQGSEA. Trimming removed 7 bases from V and 5 bases from J; junction bases left unmatched: 3. This CDR3 has 11 amino acids. CDR3 loop: CSGSGGETQYF. The CDR3 DNA follows: TGCAGCGGATCGGGGGGGGAGACCCAGTACTTC.

This clone was observed once. The chain uses TRBV14 and TRBJ1-1; D is unclear. Germline V CDR1 and CDR2: SGHDN, FVKESK. Trimming took off 1 base at V and 6 bases at J, with 9 bases between the two ends. The CDR3 runs 13 residues. CDR3 DNA sequence: TGTGCCAGCAGCCAAGGGAGGTTGGCTGAAGCTTTCTTT. Translation: CASSQGRLAEAFF.

The chain joins TRBV12-3 or TRBV12-4 to TRBJ1-1; D is unclear. This CDR3 is built from 12 residues. Trimming left V 6 bases short and J 7 bases short, with 12 bases between. The CDR3 loop is CASRMTGVEAFF. In DNA, the CDR3 is TGTGCCAGCAGGATGACCGGGGTTGAAGCTTTCTTT.

The chain is built from TRBV6-5 and TRBJ1-1; a weak D match, TRBD1 (6 bases). The germline V gene encodes CDR1 MNHEY and CDR2 SVGAGI. CDR3 size: 11 residues. Trimming cost V 7 bases and J 7 bases, with 10 bases left between them. The DNA of the CDR3 is TGTGCCAGCACTCAGGGGAGTGAAGCTTTCTTT. This translates into CASTQGSEAFF.

The V and J genes are TRBV18 and TRBJ2-1, with TRBD2 matching over 9 bases. Trimming took 3 bases from V and 4 from J; bases not matched to a gene: 4. Germline V gene lookup returns CDR1 KGHSH and CDR2 LQKENI. The length of the CDR3 is 15 residues. The CDR3 is CASSPGLASYNEQFF. CDR3 bases: TGTGCCAGCTCACCGGGACTAGCTTCTTACAATGAGCAGTTCTTC.

The V and J genes are TRBV7-9 and TRBJ1-3, with a tentative D call TRBD1 (6 bases). CDR1 is SEHNR, CDR2 FQNEAQ, per germline (reference sequence). V was cut by 8 bases and J by 0 bases, with 8 bases left in between. The CDR3 is made up of 13 amino acids. In DNA form, the CDR3 reads TGTGCCAGCGGACAGCCCTCTGGAAACACCATATATTTT. Amino acid sequence: CASGQPSGNTIYF.

This sequence joins TRBV4-3 and TRBJ1-2; D is uncertain. The CDR3 runs to 12 residues. Germline assignment: CDR1 LGHNA and CDR2 YSLEER. With 0 bases removed from V and 7 bases from J, the gap between germline ends came to 6 bases. The CDR3 reads CASSQDQVGYTF. The DNA for the CDR3 is TGCGCCAGCAGCCAAGATCAGGTTGGCTACACCTTC.

The chain carries TRBV25-1 and TRBJ1-6, with a weak D call TRBD1 (6 bases). The CDR3 contains 14 residues. V lost 6 bases and J lost 6, with 12 bases in between. The germline gives CDR1 MGHDK, CDR2 SYGVNS. The DNA of the CDR3 is TGTGCCAGCAGGGGGGGGGCTACTAATTCACCCCTCCACTTT. It codes for CASRGGATNSPLHF.

This clone has a handful of counts. The V call is TRBV10-1, the J call TRBJ1-5; D is possibly TRBD1 (5 bases). The CDR3 spans 13 residues. Trimming took off 5 bases at V and 6 bases at J, with 11 bases between the two ends. Germline V gives CDR1 WNHNN, CDR2 SYGVQD (reference sequence). This CDR3 reads CASSPGGGQPQHF. As DNA, the CDR3 is TGCGCCAGCAGTCCCGGGGGAGGTCAGCCCCAGCATTTT.

The chain joins TRBV5-1 to TRBJ1-2, with TRBD1 matching 10 bases. J was trimmed by 4 bases and V by 3 bases; bases with no gene match: 6. Germline V gives CDR1 SGHRS, CDR2 YFSETQ. This CDR3 spans 15 amino acids. CDR3 nucleotides: TGCGCCAGCAGCTCCGCCGGGACAGGGGCCTATGGCTACACCTTC. It yields the protein CASSSAGTGAYGYTF. Filled out from reference TRBV5-1 and TRBJ1-2, the complete variable domain reads KAGVTQTPRYLIKTRGQQVTLSCSPISGHRSVSWYQQTPGQGLQFLFEYFSETQRNKGNFPGRFSGRQFSNSRSEMNVSTLELGDSALYLCASSSAGTGAYGYTFGSGTRLTVV.

V and J are TRBV9 and TRBJ2-7; the D gene is possibly TRBD2 (7 bases). There are 15 residues in the CDR3. The V and J ends lost 3 bases and 2 bases respectively, with 15 bases between them. Per the germline V gene, CDR1 is SGDLS and CDR2 is YYNGEE. As DNA, the CDR3 is TGTGCCAGCAGCGCTCAGGGAGGGGGGGCCTACGAGCAGTACTTC. Translating gives CASSAQGGGAYEQYF.

The chain uses TRBV7-9 and TRBJ1-5; the match to TRBD1 covers 7 bases. Germline values: CDR1 SEHNR, CDR2 FQNEAQ (reference sequence). The CDR3 consists of 14 residues. V was clipped by 5 bases and J by 2 bases; unmatched bases: 3. The CDR3 here is CASSLQGRNQPQHF. The CDR3 nucleotides are TGTGCCAGCAGCCTACAGGGGCGCAATCAGCCCCAGCATTTT.

This clone showed up just once. The chain combines TRBV21-1 with TRBJ1-1. TRBV21-1 is a pseudogene segment. The CDR3 runs 13 residues. The CDR3 DNA reads TGTGCCAGCAGCAAAGCGCGGGACGGTGAAGCTTTCTTT. Amino acids: CASSKARDGEAFF.

CDR3: CATSRDPRGVYGYTF. The CDR3 DNA reads TGTGCCACCAGCAGGGATCCGCGGGGGGTCTATGGCTACACCTTC. This chain uses TRBV15 with TRBJ1-2, with TRBD1 as a possible D gene (5 bases). The CDR3 totals 15 residues. Trimming shortened V by 3 bases and J by 4 bases, and 15 bases separated the two germline ends. Germline loops: CDR1 LNHNV, CDR2 YYDKDF (reference sequence).

V and J are TRBV4-1 and TRBJ1-4; a weak D match, TRBD1 (5 bases). Germline CDR1 reads MGHRA; CDR2 reads YSYEKL. The CDR3 sequence is 14 residues long. The V end was cut by 6 bases, the J end by 7 bases, with 15 bases between. CDR3 sequence: CASRGGGFGEKLFF. CDR3 nucleotide sequence: TGCGCCAGCAGGGGGGGAGGGTTTGGTGAAAAACTGTTTTTT.

This chain links TRBV7-2 with TRBJ2-7; 10 bases are a match to TRBD1. J gave up 6 bases and V 4 bases, and 9 bases lay outside the gene matches. This CDR3 spans 15 amino acids. Germline V gene data show CDR1 as SGHTA and CDR2 as FQGNSA. The CDR3 spells CASSSVPGQGIEQYF. In DNA form, the CDR3 reads TGTGCCAGCAGCTCGGTACCGGGACAGGGGATCGAGCAGTACTTC.

This rearrangement joins TRBV12-2 to TRBJ2-7; the D call TRBD1 from the table was never checked on the DNA. TRBV12-2 constitutes a pseudogene. This CDR3 spans 16 amino acids. CDR3 sequence reads: CASRLETGTELYEQYF. The CDR3 region has the DNA TGTGCAAGTCGCTTAGAGACGGGGACAGAGCTCTACGAGCAGTACTTC.

This clone was counted a single time. The chain couples TRBV24-1 to TRBJ2-3, with D hard to call. CDR3 length: 13 amino acids. Trimming stripped 6 bases from V and 3 bases from J, with 9 bases between. Germline V gene sequence: CDR1 KGHDR, CDR2 SFDVKD. The CDR3 is CATSRGVTDTQYF. In nucleotides, the CDR3 is TGTGCCACCAGTCGCGGCGTAACAGATACGCAGTATTTT.

This clone has only one observation. This chain links TRBV19 with TRBJ1-2; 7 bases are shared with TRBD1. V trimming: 7 bases; J trimming: 8 bases; junction bases outside the gene matches: 19. CDR1 LNHDA and CDR2 SQIVND come from the germline V gene (reference sequence). CDR3 length: 16 residues. The CDR3, as DNA: TGTGCCAGTACCGGGGCAGGGGACGGCACAGGGGACGGCTACACCTTC. Translating it yields CASTGAGDGTGDGYTF.

The V gene is TRBV7-3, the J gene TRBJ2-3, with D perhaps matching TRBD2 (6 bases). CDR1 is SGHTA, CDR2 FQGTGA, per germline. Trimming stripped 5 bases from V and 5 bases from J, with 14 bases between. The CDR3 consists of 14 residues. The CDR3 region is CASSPGGSVDTQYF. DNA for the CDR3: TGTGCCAGCAGCCCCGGAGGGAGCGTAGATACGCAGTATTTT.